What follows are 20 T cell receptor beta chains derived from one specimen sequenced in a study of blood T cell repertoires in COVID-19. TCRdb keeps only in-frame clones here, not all; method: immunoSEQ multiplex PCR. The sample lists 80,000 to 90,000 clones, around 90% occurring once. Specimen: peripheral blood. These receptors were collected from a man in his sixties with acute or convalescent COVID-19.

The V call is TRBV5-6, the J call TRBJ1-1; 7 bases align to TRBD1. This CDR3 has 16 residues. V lost 4 bases to trimming and J lost 5 bases; unmatched junction nucleotides: 14. Germline V gives CDR1 SGHDT, CDR2 YYEEEE. CDR3 DNA sequence: TGTGCCAGCAGCAAGCTTCCAACAGGGGCAGGTACTGAAGCTTTCTTT. It translates to CASSKLPTGAGTEAFF.

The V gene is TRBV25-1, the J gene TRBJ1-4; 11 bases map to TRBD1. Unmatched junction bases numbered 1, after V lost 7 bases and J lost 6 bases. The CDR3 has 13 amino acids. Looked up from germline, CDR1 is MGHDK and CDR2 is SYGVNS. CDR3 sequence reads: CASKGQGDEKLFF. The CDR3 bases are TGTGCCAGCAAGGGACAGGGGGATGAAAAACTGTTTTTT.

V and J are TRBV6-5 and TRBJ2-7; 9 bases agree with TRBD2. CDR1 is MNHEY, CDR2 SVGAGI, per germline. The CDR3 consists of 15 residues. Losses at the gene ends were 6 bases for V and 6 bases for J; bases not matched to a gene: 12. The CDR3 DNA is TGTGCCAGCAGGCGGGGGGGTACAGGGCTTGGCGAGCAGTACTTC. Translation: CASRRGGTGLGEQYF.

The chain uses TRBV9 and TRBJ2-3; the D is unclear. CDR1 is SGDLS, CDR2 YYNGEE, per germline. This CDR3 contains 14 residues. V lost 0 bases and J lost 6, with 11 bases in between. The CDR3 coding sequence is TGTGCCAGCAGCGTAGTTAGGATCGGGGATACGCAGTATTTT. Its protein product is CASSVVRIGDTQYF.

The chain joins TRBV3-1 (or the pseudogene TRBV3-2) to TRBJ1-4; possible D gene TRBD1, 5 bases. The CDR3 is 15 residues long. V lost 2 bases and J lost 8, with 15 bases in between. Germline assignment: CDR1 LGHDT and CDR2 YNNKEL (reference sequence). In nucleotides, the CDR3 is TGTGCCAGCAGCCAAAATGCGGGGCTAGGAGAAAAACTGTTTTTT. Translating it yields CASSQNAGLGEKLFF.

The chain combines TRBV5-4 with TRBJ2-5, with D tentatively TRBD2 (6 bases). Germline CDR1 SGHNT, CDR2 YYREEE (reference sequence). The CDR3 has 14 residues. V lost 2 bases and J lost 1, with 9 bases in between. CDR3 loop: CASSLSGLQETQYF. CDR3 sequence (DNA): TGTGCCAGCAGCTTATCGGGACTCCAAGAGACCCAGTACTTC.

This sequence joins TRBV19 and TRBJ1-5; 9 bases map to TRBD1. Germline loops: CDR1 LNHDA, CDR2 SQIVND (reference sequence). J gave up 4 bases and V 3 bases, and 4 bases lay outside the gene matches. CDR3 length equals 15 residues. CDR3 sequence: CASSMGTGSNQPQHF. CDR3 coding DNA: TGTGCCAGTAGTATGGGGACAGGGTCTAATCAGCCCCAGCATTTT.

In its sample, this clone was seen once. V gene TRBV19 combines with J gene TRBJ2-7; 9 nucleotides align to TRBD1. The CDR3 runs to 14 residues. Losses at the gene ends were 5 bases for V and 3 bases for J; bases not matched to a gene: 5. Looked up from germline, CDR1 is LNHDA and CDR2 is SQIVND (reference sequence). The CDR3 region is CASSSQGAGYEQYF. CDR3 DNA: TGTGCCAGTAGTTCACAGGGGGCTGGCTACGAGCAGTACTTC.

The table lists this clone with a count of one. The genes are TRBV6-5 and TRBJ2-3, with 8 bases lining up with TRBD2. The germline CDR1 and CDR2 sequences are MNHEY and SVGAGI. The CDR3 consists of 15 residues. V trimming: 5 bases; J trimming: 3 bases; junction bases outside the gene matches: 7. CDR3: CASSNRGGGTDTQYF. For the CDR3, the DNA is TGTGCCAGCAGTAACCGGGGGGGCGGTACAGATACGCAGTATTTT.

This clone was found once. The chain joins TRBV19 to TRBJ1-1; 12 nucleotides line up with TRBD1. The CDR3 has 16 residues. Per germline, CDR1 LNHDA and CDR2 SQIVND (reference sequence). The ends lost 4 bases at V and 6 bases at J; junction bases unmatched: 9. DNA for the CDR3: TGTGCCAGTAGTACAAACCGGGACAGGGGGCGACCTGAAGCTTTCTTT. Translation gives CASSTNRDRGRPEAFF.

This chain connects TRBV29-1 to TRBJ1-2; possibly TRBD1 for D (6 bases). V was shortened by 4 bases and J by 3 bases, with 9 bases between the two germline ends. This CDR3 contains 12 residues. Per germline, CDR1 SQVTM and CDR2 ANQGSEA. This CDR3 is CSVARTDYGYTF. The DNA of the CDR3 is TGCAGCGTTGCTAGGACAGACTATGGCTACACCTTC.

This clone was observed a single time. The V call is TRBV2, the J call TRBJ1-4; the match to TRBD1 covers 7 bases. Germline V gives CDR1 SNHLY, CDR2 FYNNEI. Trimming took 9 bases from V and 7 from J; bases not matched to a gene: 2. The CDR3 runs 11 residues. The CDR3 DNA follows: TGTGCCAGAGGACAGGCTGAAAAACTGTTTTTT. It codes for CARGQAEKLFF. The variable domain in full, with the rest retrieved from reference TRBV2 and TRBJ1-4, is EPEVTQTPSHQVTQMGQEVILRCVPISNHLYFYWYRQILGQKVEFLVSFYNNEISEKSEIFDDQFSVERPDGSNFTLKIRSTKLEDSAMYFCARGQAEKLFFGSGTQLSVL.

The V and J genes are TRBV7-2 and TRBJ1-2, with TRBD1 matching 8 bases. Germline V gene lookup returns CDR1 SGHTA and CDR2 FQGNSA. This CDR3 contains 14 residues. After removal of 5 bases from V and 6 bases from J, the junction contained 8 bases not matched to a gene. CDR3 nucleotide sequence: TGTGCCAGCAGCAACCAACAGGGGGGGGATGGCTACACCTTC. Protein product: CASSNQQGGDGYTF.

The gene calls are TRBV2 and TRBJ1-3, with a weak D call TRBD1 (5 bases). Trimming removed 4 bases from V and 7 bases from J, with 17 bases in between. CDR3 length: 15 residues. The germline CDR1 and CDR2 sequences are SNHLY and FYNNEI. CDR3 bases: TGTGCCAGCAGTGGGGGCAGAGACGGTTGGAACACCATATATTTT. Translating it yields CASSGGRDGWNTIYF.

The J gene is TRBJ1-3, the V gene TRBV4-3, with TRBD1 as a possible D gene (5 bases). The CDR3 is 15 amino acids. Trimming removed 3 bases at V and 4 bases at J, with 13 bases between. The germline CDR1 and CDR2 sequences are LGHNA and YSLEER. In DNA, the CDR3 is TGCGCCAGCAGCCAGGCCACGGGGGTAGGAAACACCATATATTTT. It encodes CASSQATGVGNTIYF.

The chain recombines TRBV18 with TRBJ1-2; D perhaps matches TRBD1 (6 bases). Between the trimmed V and J ends, which lost 2 bases and 0 bases, there was a span of 13 bases. Germline CDR1 is KGHSH and CDR2 is LQKENI. The CDR3 covers 16 residues. As DNA, the CDR3 is TGTGCCAGCTCACCAGCTCAACAGGGTGCTAACTATGGCTACACCTTC. Protein product: CASSPAQQGANYGYTF.

The J gene is TRBJ1-1, the V gene TRBV19, with TRBD1 matching 8 bases. V lost 6 bases, J lost 5 bases, and 8 bases stayed unmatched. CDR3 length: 14 residues. Germline CDR1 LNHDA, CDR2 SQIVND (reference sequence). The DNA of the CDR3 is TGTGCCAGTAGCCCACAGGGGGGGGTTACTGAAGCTTTCTTT. Its translation is CASSPQGGVTEAFF.

The chain couples TRBV6-5 to TRBJ1-1; TRBD1 is a possible D gene (5 bases). The CDR3 contains 14 residues. Germline assignment: CDR1 MNHEY and CDR2 SVGAGI. The V end was cut by 4 bases, the J end by 5 bases, with 14 bases between. CDR3 sequence reads: CASSFGGEGTEAFF. The CDR3 DNA sequence: TGTGCCAGCAGTTTCGGGGGAGAGGGAACTGAAGCTTTCTTT.

The chain is built from TRBV6-5 and TRBJ1-1, with TRBD1 matching over 8 bases. CDR3 length equals 14 residues. J gave up 7 bases and V 7 bases, and 11 bases lay outside the gene matches. Germline V CDR1 and CDR2: MNHEY, SVGAGI. Here the CDR3 DNA reads TGTGCCAGCATTTCGAGCAGGGGGCAGGTTGAAGCTTTCTTT. This codes for CASISSRGQVEAFF.

V and J are TRBV11-2 and TRBJ2-2; 13 bases align to TRBD2. This CDR3 spans 18 amino acids. Per germline, CDR1 SGHAT and CDR2 FQNNGV. Unmatched junction bases numbered 11, after V lost 4 bases and J lost 6 bases. The CDR3 is CASSSRTSGGPVAGELFF. The CDR3 coding sequence is TGTGCCAGCAGCTCGCGGACTAGCGGGGGCCCGGTCGCCGGGGAGCTGTTTTTT.